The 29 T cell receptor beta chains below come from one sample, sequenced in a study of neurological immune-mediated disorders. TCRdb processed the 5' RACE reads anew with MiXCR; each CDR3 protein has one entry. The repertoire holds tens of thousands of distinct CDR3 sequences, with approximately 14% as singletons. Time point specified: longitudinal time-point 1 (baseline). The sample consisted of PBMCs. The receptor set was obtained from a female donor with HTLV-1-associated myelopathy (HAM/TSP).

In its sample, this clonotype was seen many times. CDR3 in DNA: TGTGCCAGCAGGAAGAGCAGGAACGGCATTTGGGATACGCAGTATTTT. Amino acids: CASRKSRNGIWDTQYF. The chain uses TRBV28 and TRBJ2-3; D remains ambiguous. V was cut by 6 bases and J by 6 bases, with 22 bases left in between. The CDR3 sequence is 16 residues long. Germline V gene sequence: CDR1 MDHEN, CDR2 SYDVKM.

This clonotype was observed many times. The DNA of the CDR3 is TGTGCCAGCAGCCAAGATCTAGCGGGGGGCCCACGCGAGCAGTTCTTC. It is translated as CASSQDLAGGPREQFF. The chain carries TRBV3-1 and TRBJ2-1, with TRBD2 identical over 11 bases. The CDR3 totals 16 residues. The germline gives CDR1 LGHDT, CDR2 YNNKEL (reference sequence). J gave up 10 bases and V 0 bases, and 8 bases lay outside the gene matches.

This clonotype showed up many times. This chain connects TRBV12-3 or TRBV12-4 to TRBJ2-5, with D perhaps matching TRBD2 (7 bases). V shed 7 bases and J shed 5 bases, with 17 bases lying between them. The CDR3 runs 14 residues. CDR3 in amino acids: CASTQGGVGETQYF. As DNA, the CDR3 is TGTGCCAGCACTCAAGGGGGGGTGGGGGAGACCCAGTACTTC.

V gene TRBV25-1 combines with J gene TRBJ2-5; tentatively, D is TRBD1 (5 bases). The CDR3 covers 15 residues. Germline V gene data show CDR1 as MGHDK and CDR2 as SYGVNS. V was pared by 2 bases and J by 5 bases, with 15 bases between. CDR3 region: CASSEPPGRDETQYF. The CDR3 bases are TGTGCCAGCAGTGAACCCCCGGGCAGGGATGAGACCCAGTACTTC.

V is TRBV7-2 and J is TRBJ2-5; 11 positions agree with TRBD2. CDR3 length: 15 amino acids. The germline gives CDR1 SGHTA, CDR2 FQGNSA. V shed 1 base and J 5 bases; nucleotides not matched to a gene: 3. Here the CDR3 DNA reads TGTGCCAGCAGCTTAGTGGCTAGCGGGGGGGAGACCCAGTACTTC. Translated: CASSLVASGGETQYF. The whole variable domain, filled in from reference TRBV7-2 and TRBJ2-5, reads GAGVSQSPSNKVTEKGKDVELRCDPISGHTALYWYRQSLGQGLEFLIYFQGNSAPDKSGLPSDRFSAERTGGSVSTLTIQRTQQEDSAVYLCASSLVASGGETQYFGPGTRLLVL.

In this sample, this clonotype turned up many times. DNA of the CDR3: TGCGCCAGCAGCGCGGACAGGGTTTCGGTTGGCTACACCTTC. This gives the protein CASSADRVSVGYTF. The V gene is TRBV5-1, the J gene TRBJ1-2, with 8 bases lining up with TRBD1. This CDR3 is 14 amino acids long. With V trimmed by 4 bases and J by 7 bases, 9 bases remained unmatched. Germline V gene data show CDR1 as SGHRS and CDR2 as YFSETQ.

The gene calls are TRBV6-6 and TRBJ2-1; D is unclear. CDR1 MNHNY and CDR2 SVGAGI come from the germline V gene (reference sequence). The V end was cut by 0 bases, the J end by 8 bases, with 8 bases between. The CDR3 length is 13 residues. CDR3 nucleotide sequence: TGTGCCAGCAGTTACTCGACCCCGGATGAGCAGTTCTTC. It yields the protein CASSYSTPDEQFF.

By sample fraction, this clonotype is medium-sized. Here the CDR3 DNA reads TGCGCCAGCAGCTCACGACCGGGGGGTCCAAATGAGCAGTTCTTC. Its translation is CASSSRPGGPNEQFF. The chain uses TRBV5-1 and TRBJ2-1, with TRBD2 matching 7 bases. The CDR3 is 15 amino acids. Germline V CDR1 and CDR2: SGHRS, YFSETQ. V dropped 3 bases and J dropped 7; count of bases not matched to a gene: 10.

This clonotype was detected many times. CDR3 in amino acids: CAISDPASGGFADTQYF. DNA of the CDR3: TGTGCCATCAGTGACCCCGCTAGCGGGGGGTTCGCAGATACGCAGTATTTT. The V call is TRBV10-3, the J call TRBJ2-3; 11 bases are a match to TRBD2. V shed 3 bases, J shed 4 bases, and the junction held 9 bases outside the gene matches. The germline gives CDR1 ENHRY, CDR2 SYGVKD. The CDR3 totals 17 residues.

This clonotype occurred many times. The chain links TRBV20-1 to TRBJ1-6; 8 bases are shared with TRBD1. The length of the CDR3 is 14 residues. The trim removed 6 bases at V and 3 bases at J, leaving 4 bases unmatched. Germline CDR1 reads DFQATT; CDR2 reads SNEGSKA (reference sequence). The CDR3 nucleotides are TGCAGTGCCCTTACAGGGGGCTATAATTCACCCCTCCACTTT. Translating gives CSALTGGYNSPLHF.

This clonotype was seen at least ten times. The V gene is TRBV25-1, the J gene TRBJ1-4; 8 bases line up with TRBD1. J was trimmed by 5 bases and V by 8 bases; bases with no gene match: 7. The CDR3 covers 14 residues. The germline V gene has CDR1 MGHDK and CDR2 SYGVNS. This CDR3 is CASDKGTGNEKLFF. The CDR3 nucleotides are TGTGCCAGCGACAAAGGGACAGGCAATGAAAAACTGTTTTTT.

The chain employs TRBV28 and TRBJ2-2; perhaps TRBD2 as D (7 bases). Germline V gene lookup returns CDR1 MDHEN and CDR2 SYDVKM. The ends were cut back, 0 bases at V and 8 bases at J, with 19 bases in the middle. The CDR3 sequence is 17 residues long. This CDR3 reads CASSLWVLAWGPGELFF. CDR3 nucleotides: TGTGCCAGCAGTTTATGGGTACTAGCGTGGGGGCCTGGGGAGCTGTTTTTT.

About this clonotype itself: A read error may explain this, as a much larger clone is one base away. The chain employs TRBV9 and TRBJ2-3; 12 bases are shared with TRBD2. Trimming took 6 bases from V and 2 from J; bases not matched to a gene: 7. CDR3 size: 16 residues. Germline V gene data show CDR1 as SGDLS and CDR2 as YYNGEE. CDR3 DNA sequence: TGTGCCAGCATCTCACGGACTAGCGGGGTCACAGATACGCAGTATTTT. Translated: CASISRTSGVTDTQYF. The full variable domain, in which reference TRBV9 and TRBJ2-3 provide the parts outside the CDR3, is DSGVTQTPKHLITATGQRVTLRCSPRSGDLSVYWYQQSLDQGLQFLIQYYNGEERAKGNILERFSAQQFPDLHSELNLSSLELGDSALYFCASISRTSGVTDTQYFGPGTRLTVL.

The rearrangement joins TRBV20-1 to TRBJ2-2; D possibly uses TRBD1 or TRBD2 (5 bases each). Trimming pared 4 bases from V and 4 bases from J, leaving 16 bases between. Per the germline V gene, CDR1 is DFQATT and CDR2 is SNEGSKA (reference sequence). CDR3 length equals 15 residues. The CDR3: CSATFGTQLTGELFF. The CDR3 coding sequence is TGCAGTGCTACCTTTGGGACCCAACTCACCGGGGAGCTGTTTTTT.

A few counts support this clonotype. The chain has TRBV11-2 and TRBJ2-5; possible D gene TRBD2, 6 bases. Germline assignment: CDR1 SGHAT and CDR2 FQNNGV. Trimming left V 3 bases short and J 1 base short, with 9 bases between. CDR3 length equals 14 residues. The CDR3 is CASSFGLTQETQYF. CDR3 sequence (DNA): TGTGCCAGCAGCTTCGGACTAACCCAAGAGACCCAGTACTTC.

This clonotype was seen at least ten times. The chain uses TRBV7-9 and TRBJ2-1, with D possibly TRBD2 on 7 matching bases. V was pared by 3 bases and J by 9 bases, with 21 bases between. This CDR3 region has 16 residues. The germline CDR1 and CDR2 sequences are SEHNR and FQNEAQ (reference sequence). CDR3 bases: TGTGCCAGCAGCTTGGTGGGGGGGGCCGGTTCGGGTGAGCAGTTCTTC. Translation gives CASSLVGGAGSGEQFF.

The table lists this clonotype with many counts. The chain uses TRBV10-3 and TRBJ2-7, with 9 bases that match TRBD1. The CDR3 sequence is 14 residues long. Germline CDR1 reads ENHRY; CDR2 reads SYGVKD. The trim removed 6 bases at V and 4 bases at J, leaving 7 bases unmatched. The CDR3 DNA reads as TGTGCCATCAGCCCGGGACAGGGCCAATACGAGCAGTACTTC. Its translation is CAISPGQGQYEQYF.

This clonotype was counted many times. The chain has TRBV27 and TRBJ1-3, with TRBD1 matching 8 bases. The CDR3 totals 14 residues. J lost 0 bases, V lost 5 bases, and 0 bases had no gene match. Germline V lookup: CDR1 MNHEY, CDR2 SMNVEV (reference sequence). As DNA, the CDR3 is TGTGCCAGCAGTACAGGGGGCTCTGGAAACACCATATATTTT. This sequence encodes CASSTGGSGNTIYF.

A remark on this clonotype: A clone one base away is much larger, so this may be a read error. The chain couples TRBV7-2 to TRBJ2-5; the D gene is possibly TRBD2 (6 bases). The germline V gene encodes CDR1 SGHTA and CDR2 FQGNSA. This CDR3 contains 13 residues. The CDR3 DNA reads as TGTGCCAGCAGCTTAGCGCTCGGAGGGGACCAGAACTTC. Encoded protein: CASSLALGGDQNF.

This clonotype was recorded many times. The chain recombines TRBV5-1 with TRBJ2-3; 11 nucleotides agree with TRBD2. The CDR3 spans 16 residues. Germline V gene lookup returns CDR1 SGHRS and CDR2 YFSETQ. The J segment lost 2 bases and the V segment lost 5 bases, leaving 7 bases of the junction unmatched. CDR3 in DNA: TGCGCCAGCAGTTTTACTAGCGGGGGAAACACAGATACGCAGTATTTT. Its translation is CASSFTSGGNTDTQYF.

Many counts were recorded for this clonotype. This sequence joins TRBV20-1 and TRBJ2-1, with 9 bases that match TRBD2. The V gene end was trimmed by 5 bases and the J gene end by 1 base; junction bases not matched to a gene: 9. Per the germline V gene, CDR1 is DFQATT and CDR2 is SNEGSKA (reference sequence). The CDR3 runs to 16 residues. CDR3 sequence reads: CSARSGGGGSYNEQFF. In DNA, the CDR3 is TGCAGTGCTCGGTCCGGCGGGGGGGGTTCCTACAATGAGCAGTTCTTC.

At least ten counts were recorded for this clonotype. In DNA form, the CDR3 reads TGCGCCAGCAGCTTGGCTCAGGGGATGTCCGAGCAGTACTTC. Translating it yields CASSLAQGMSEQYF. The genes are TRBV5-1 and TRBJ2-7; D may be TRBD1 (6 bases). Germline loops: CDR1 SGHRS, CDR2 YFSETQ. The CDR3 length is 14 residues. The V end lost 0 bases, the J end lost 6 bases, and 13 bases lay between the germline ends.

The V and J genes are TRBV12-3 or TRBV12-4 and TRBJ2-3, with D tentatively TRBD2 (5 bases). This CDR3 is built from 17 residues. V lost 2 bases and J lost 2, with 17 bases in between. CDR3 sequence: CASSLRGGFRATDTQYF. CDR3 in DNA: TGTGCCAGCAGTTTAAGAGGCGGGTTTAGAGCCACAGATACGCAGTATTTT.

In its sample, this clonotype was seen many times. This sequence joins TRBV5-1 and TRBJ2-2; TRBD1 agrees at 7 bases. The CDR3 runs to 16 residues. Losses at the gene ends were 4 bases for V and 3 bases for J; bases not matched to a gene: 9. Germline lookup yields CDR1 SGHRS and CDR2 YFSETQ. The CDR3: CASSVLGGAYTGELFF. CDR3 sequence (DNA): TGCGCCAGCAGCGTACTAGGGGGCGCCTACACCGGGGAGCTGTTTTTT.

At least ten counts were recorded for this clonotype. CDR3 coding DNA: TGCGCCGGCACCGGGACTAGCGGGGGGGAAGATACGCAGTATTTT. It encodes CAGTGTSGGEDTQYF. The J gene is TRBJ2-3, the V gene TRBV10-2; 16 nucleotides line up with TRBD2. The junction had 7 bases not matched to a gene; V was cut back by 11 bases and J by 5 bases. CDR1 WSHSY and CDR2 SAAADI come from the germline V gene. The CDR3 length is 15 residues.

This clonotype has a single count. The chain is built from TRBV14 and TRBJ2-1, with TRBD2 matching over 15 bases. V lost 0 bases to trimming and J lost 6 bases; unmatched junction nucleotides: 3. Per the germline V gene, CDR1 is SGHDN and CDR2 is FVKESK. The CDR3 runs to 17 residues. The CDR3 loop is CASSQDWGLAGGNEQFF. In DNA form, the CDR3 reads TGTGCCAGCAGCCAAGATTGGGGACTAGCGGGGGGCAATGAGCAGTTCTTC.

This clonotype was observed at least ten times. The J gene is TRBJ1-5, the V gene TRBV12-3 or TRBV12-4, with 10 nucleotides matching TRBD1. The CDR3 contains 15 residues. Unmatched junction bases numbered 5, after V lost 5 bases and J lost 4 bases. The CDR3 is CASSNDRGPNQPQHF. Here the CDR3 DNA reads TGTGCCAGCAGTAACGACAGGGGGCCAAATCAGCCCCAGCATTTT.

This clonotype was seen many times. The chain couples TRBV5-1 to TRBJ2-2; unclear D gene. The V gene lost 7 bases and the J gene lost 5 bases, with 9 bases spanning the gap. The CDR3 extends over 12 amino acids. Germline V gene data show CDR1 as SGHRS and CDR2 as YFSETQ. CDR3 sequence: CASRIETGELFF. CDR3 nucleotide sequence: TGCGCCAGCCGAATAGAGACCGGGGAGCTGTTTTTT.

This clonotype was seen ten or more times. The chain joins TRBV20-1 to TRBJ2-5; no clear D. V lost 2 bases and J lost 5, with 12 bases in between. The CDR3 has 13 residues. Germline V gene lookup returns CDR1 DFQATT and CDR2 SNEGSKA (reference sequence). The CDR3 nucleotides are TGCAGTGCTAGAAGGGTGATCAGGGAGACCCAGTACTTC. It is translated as CSARRVIRETQYF.